The rows below give T cell receptor beta chains drawn from one sample of a study of radiotherapy plus CTLA-4 blockade in lung cancer. Sequenced by immunoSEQ multiplex PCR; TCRdb stores in-frame clones only, minus some. The sample includes 95,000 to 150,000 clones, 80% to 90% of them seen just once. The specimen comprised peripheral blood, sampled from a patient treated with radiotherapy plus ipilimumab. The receptors come from a human donor with non-small cell lung cancer that progressed on radiotherapy plus ipilimumab. CDR3s include the opening cysteine and the closing phenylalanine or tryptophan. D genes are given only for firm matches. The size field is filled for only some rows; it gives once, few, many or a size class.

TRBV29-1	.	.	TRBJ1-1	TGCAGCGTTCGACCGAGCATGAACACTGAAGCTTTCTTT	CSVRPSMNTEAFF
TRBV14	.	.	TRBJ2-7	TGTGCCAGCAGCCAAGGAGGCAGCCGGAACTACGAGCAGTACTTC	CASSQGGSRNYEQYF
TRBV2	.	.	TRBJ2-1	TGTGCCAGCAGCCTAGGGGGAGGGCCGGACAATGAGCAGTTCTTC	CASSLGGGPDNEQFF
TRBV12-2	.	.	TRBJ1-3	TGTGCAAGTGGCCCCAATACAGGGAAAGCTGGAAACACCATATATTTT	CASGPNTGKAGNTIYF
TRBV2	.	TRBD1	TRBJ1-1	TGTGCCAGCAGTCTGAACAGGGGTGCTTTCTTT	CASSLNRGAFF
TRBV12-5	.	.	TRBJ2-3	TGTGCTGGTGATCAGGGCCAGGGCACAGATACGCAGTATTTT	CAGDQGQGTDTQYF
TRBV6-6	.	.	TRBJ1-5	TGTGCCAGCAGTTATATCGAGGGGAGCCAGCCCCAGCATTTT	CASSYIEGSQPQHF
TRBV2	.	TRBD1	TRBJ1-2	TGTGCCAGCAGCCCAGGGGGTGGCTACACCTTC	CASSPGGGYTF
TRBV20-1	.	.	TRBJ2-1	TGCAGTCCTAACGGCAACGAGCAGTTCTTC	CSPNGNEQFF
TRBV2	.	.	TRBJ1-1	TGTGCCAGCAGCGCCGGACGGGCCACTGAAGCTTTCTTT	CASSAGRATEAFF
TRBV19	.	.	TRBJ2-3	TGTGCCAGTAGTATCGCTGGTCAGAAGGCAGATACGCAGTATTTT	CASSIAGQKADTQYF
TRBV5-1	.	TRBD2	TRBJ2-3	TGCGCCAGCAGCTTAGCCGGGACTAGCGGCACAGATACGCAGTATTTT	CASSLAGTSGTDTQYF
TRBV6-1	.	.	TRBJ1-5	TGTGCCAGCAGTCCTCGGGGGGGGACGGTTCAGCCCCAGCATTTT	CASSPRGGTVQPQHF
TRBV21-1	.	.	TRBJ1-4	TGTGCCAGCAGCCTCCCAGGGGGTCTTGAAAAACTGTTTTTT	CASSLPGGLEKLFF
TRBV7-3	.	.	TRBJ1-1	TGTGCCAGCAGCTCCCAACCGACAGTACCCACTGAAGCTTTCTTT	CASSSQPTVPTEAFF
TRBV5-1	.	.	TRBJ1-3	TGCGCCAGCAGCTTGGAGCAGGGCTCTGGAAACACCATATATTTT	CASSLEQGSGNTIYF
TRBV18	.	.	TRBJ1-1	TGTGCCAGCTCACCACCATCGTCGCCCACAGGGAGGACTGAAGCTTTCTTT	CASSPPSSPTGRTEAFF
TRBV13	.	.	TRBJ2-1	TGTGCCAGCAGCCTAAGGGGGGACAGTTCCGATGAGCAGTTCTTC	CASSLRGDSSDEQFF
TRBV23-1	.	.	TRBJ1-1	TGCGCCAGCAGTCGAAACGTTATTCAGGACGGCGTAGACACTGAAGCTTTCTTT	CASSRNVIQDGVDTEAFF
TRBV4-2	.	TRBD2	TRBJ2-7	TGTGCCAGCAGCCAAGGGGGCGGAGCGGGAAATTCCTACGAGCAGTACTTC	CASSQGGGAGNSYEQYF
TRBV5-1	.	.	TRBJ1-5	TGCGCCAGCAGCTTGGTTGTGAGCAATCAGCCCCAGCATTTT	CASSLVVSNQPQHF
TRBV6-6	.	.	TRBJ1-4	TGTGCCAGCAGTTTGACAGTATACGAAAAACTGTTTTTT	CASSLTVYEKLFF
TRBV6-1	many	TRBD1	TRBJ1-5	TGTGCCAGCAGTGAAAGTCCGGGGGACAGTCAGCCCCAGCATTTT	CASSESPGDSQPQHF
TRBV7-2	.	TRBD1	TRBJ1-2	TGTGCCAGCAGCTTAGCGGACAGGGTGGGCGGCTACACCTTC	CASSLADRVGGYTF
TRBV13	.	.	TRBJ2-7	TGTGCCAGCAGCCCGAGCGGCTTCAGCTACGAGCAGTACTTC	CASSPSGFSYEQYF
TRBV27	.	TRBD1	TRBJ2-7	TGTGCCAGCAGCGTTCCCGGGACAGGCACCTACGAGCAGTACTTC	CASSVPGTGTYEQYF
TRBV7-2	.	TRBD2	TRBJ2-2	TGTGCCAGCAGCTTACTGCGGGAGGCCGGGGAGCTGTTTTTT	CASSLLREAGELFF
TRBV15	.	.	TRBJ1-1	TGTGCCACCAGCAGGGACCCGACAGTGAACACTGAAGCTTTCTTT	CATSRDPTVNTEAFF
TRBV6-5	.	TRBD2	TRBJ2-7	TGTGCCAGCACCCATTGGCGGGAGGCCTCCTACGAGCAGTACTTC	CASTHWREASYEQYF
TRBV7-9	few	.	TRBJ1-1	TGTGCCAGCAGCCCCGGGACGGCGAACACTGAAGCTTTCTTT	CASSPGTANTEAFF
TRBV5-1	.	.	TRBJ2-6	TGCGCCAGCAGCTTTTACTCTGGGGCCAACGTCCTGACTTTC	CASSFYSGANVLTF
TRBV6-5	.	.	TRBJ1-2	TGTGCCAGCGGACTAGGACCCATTAACTATGGCTACACCTTC	CASGLGPINYGYTF
TRBV29-1	once	TRBD1	TRBJ2-7	TGCAGCGTTCAAAGGACAGGGCCCGAGCAGTACTTC	CSVQRTGPEQYF
TRBV10-3	.	TRBD2	TRBJ2-3	TGTGCCATCAGTCACTCTAGCCGTAGCGGGAGCACAGATACGCAGTATTTT	CAISHSSRSGSTDTQYF
TRBV9	.	.	TRBJ1-5	TGTGCCAGCAGCGCACAGGGCATCCATGGTCAGCCCCAGCATTTT	CASSAQGIHGQPQHF
TRBV10-3	.	TRBD2	TRBJ2-2	TGTGCCATCAGTGAGGGACTAGCGGGGCCCTCAAACACCGGGGAGCTGTTTTTT	CAISEGLAGPSNTGELFF
TRBV27	.	.	TRBJ1-5	TGTGCCAGCAGCCCACAGGGAGTCCAGCCCCAGCATTTT	CASSPQGVQPQHF
TRBV5-4	.	.	TRBJ2-7	TGTGCCAGCAGCTTGGGAACCAACTACGAGCAGTACTTC	CASSLGTNYEQYF
TRBV7-9	.	.	TRBJ2-1	TGTGCCAGCAGCTTCCGTCCTCAGGCGGGGTACAATGAGCAGTTCTTC	CASSFRPQAGYNEQFF
TRBV5-1	.	.	TRBJ2-7	TGCGCCAGCAGCTTGATCCCCTCGACCTCGTACGAGCAGTACTTC	CASSLIPSTSYEQYF
TRBV5-1	.	TRBD1	TRBJ2-3	TGCGCCAGCAGCCCCGACGGACAGGGAAGAAATACGCAGTATTTT	CASSPDGQGRNTQYF
TRBV27	.	.	TRBJ1-2	TGTGCCAGCAGTTTCCAGGGGCAAGGCTACACCTTC	CASSFQGQGYTF
TRBV6-1	.	.	TRBJ2-5	TGTGCCAGCAGTCGGGGCCCTAGCCCAGAGACCCAGTACTTC	CASSRGPSPETQYF
TRBV15	.	TRBD1	TRBJ2-2	TGTGCCACCAGCAGAGATTTGGGGACAGGGGGGGAGCTGTTTTTT	CATSRDLGTGGELFF
TRBV12-1	.	.	TRBJ2-7	TGTGCCAGCAGCCCTAGGGGGACTAGCAGGTACGAGCAGTACTTC	CASSPRGTSRYEQYF
TRBV5-4	.	TRBD2	TRBJ2-4	TGTGCCAGCAGCAGGGGACTAGCGGGAGGGGAAAACATTCAGTACTTC	CASSRGLAGGENIQYF
TRBV9	.	TRBD1	TRBJ1-1	TGTGCCAGCAGCGTAGCCCTCTCATGGACAGGTTGGGGCACTGAAGCTTTCTTT	CASSVALSWTGWGTEAFF
TRBV7-3	.	.	TRBJ2-1	TGTGCCAGCAGCTTCGAGAATAGGCCCCTCAATGAGCAGTTCTTC	CASSFENRPLNEQFF
TRBV25-1	.	.	TRBJ1-1	TGTGCCAGCAGTGAACGGGTAAGCACTGAAGCTTTCTTT	CASSERVSTEAFF
TRBV2	once	.	TRBJ1-3	TGTGCCAGCCGAAGGGACACCGCCCCCGGAAACACCATATATTTT	CASRRDTAPGNTIYF
TRBV30	.	.	TRBJ1-1	TGTGCCTGGAGTTACGGGCGGAAGAACACTGAAGCTTTCTTT	CAWSYGRKNTEAFF
TRBV11-2	.	TRBD1	TRBJ1-1	TGTGCCAGCAGCGCGGGACAGGGGGCGACTGAAGCTTTCTTT	CASSAGQGATEAFF
TRBV18	.	TRBD2	TRBJ2-1	TGTGCCAGCTCACCATTCAGCGGGAGTAGGGATGAGCAGTTCTTC	CASSPFSGSRDEQFF
TRBV7-2	few	TRBD2	TRBJ2-7	TGTGCCAGCAGCTCGGGGGGGACAACCTCCTACGAGCAGTACTTC	CASSSGGTTSYEQYF
TRBV18	.	.	TRBJ2-7	TGTGCCAGCTCATCTGGGACCGGAAAAGCCTACGAGCAGTACTTC	CASSSGTGKAYEQYF
TRBV7-9	.	.	TRBJ1-5	TGTGCCAGCAGCTTAGGGCCAGGTCAGCCCCAGCATTTT	CASSLGPGQPQHF
TRBV29-1	.	.	TRBJ1-1	TGCAGCGTTGTGACAGGGAACACTGAAGCTTTCTTT	CSVVTGNTEAFF
TRBV30	.	.	TRBJ1-3	TGTGCCTGGAGTGACAGTGGAAACACCATATATTTT	CAWSDSGNTIYF
TRBV11-1	few	TRBD2	TRBJ2-5	TGTGCCAGCAGCTTGGGCCGACTAGCGGGAGTCGGTGAGACCCAGTACTTC	CASSLGRLAGVGETQYF
TRBV4-1	once	TRBD2	TRBJ2-3	TGCGCCAGCAGCCCCCCGACTAGCGGAGAGGGCACAGATACGCAGTATTTT	CASSPPTSGEGTDTQYF